The next 5 T cell receptor beta chains were all read from a single sample in a study of Ad26.COV2.S vaccination and SARS-CoV-2 variants. TCRdb's copy holds only in-frame clones and misses some; the assay was immunoSEQ multiplex PCR. This table has about 350,000 clones, approximately 84% appearing once. Treatment specified: over 15 received Ad26.COV2.S at low or high dose, single or two shots; roughly 5 received placebo; per-sample allocation not given. The investigators took samples on day 63 after the first vaccine or placebo injection. Sequenced material: peripheral blood, taken in a trial of Ad26.COV2.S vaccine versus placebo. The source is a person aged 18 to 65 who received the Ad26.COV2.S COVID-19 vaccine or a placebo.

The CDR3 region is CASSYLGEEYF. In DNA, the CDR3 is TGTGCCAGCAGTTACCTGGGGGAAGAGTACTTC. The rearrangement uses TRBV6-2 or TRBV6-3 and TRBJ2-7; D tentatively reads TRBD1 or TRBD2 (5 bases each). Germline CDR1 and CDR2: MNHEY and SVGEGT. V dropped 2 bases and J dropped 11 bases, with 10 bases sitting between them. The CDR3 is 11 residues long.

The rearrangement joins TRBV5-1 to TRBJ2-3; maybe TRBD2 (6 bases). The CDR3 loop spans 15 amino acids. CDR1 and CDR2 (germline): SGHRS, YFSETQ. V lost 0 bases, J lost 2 bases, and 10 bases lay in between. CDR3 loop: CASSLVGGNTDTQYF. The CDR3 DNA sequence: TGCGCCAGCAGCTTGGTCGGGGGAAACACAGATACGCAGTATTTT.

This chain joins TRBV5-5 and TRBJ1-5; D is ambiguous. V dropped 0 bases and J dropped 1 base, with 5 bases sitting between them. The germline V gene has CDR1 SGHKS and CDR2 YYEKEE (reference sequence). This CDR3 region has 14 residues. The CDR3 reads CASSLASSNQPQHF. DNA for the CDR3: TGTGCCAGCAGCTTGGCATCAAGCAATCAGCCCCAGCATTTT.

The chain employs TRBV6-2 or TRBV6-3 and TRBJ1-6; 8 bases fit TRBD1. Losses at the gene ends were 6 bases for V and 7 bases for J; bases not matched to a gene: 11. Germline V CDR1 and CDR2: MNHEY, SVGEGT. The CDR3 has 16 residues. The CDR3 spells CASSRIGTGLNSPLHF. The CDR3 DNA follows: TGTGCCAGCAGCCGAATTGGGACAGGCTTGAATTCACCCCTCCACTTT.

The DNA of the CDR3 is TGTGCCAGCAGCTTGGGGGACAGAATCTACGAGCAGTACTTC. Protein sequence: CASSLGDRIYEQYF. This sequence joins TRBV5-4 and TRBJ2-7; 7 bases map to TRBD1. V trimming: 0 bases; J trimming: 3 bases; junction bases outside the gene matches: 3. CDR1 SGHNT and CDR2 YYREEE come from the germline V gene (reference sequence). The CDR3 contains 14 residues.